This passage covers 29 T cell receptor beta chains from one sample sequenced in a study of vaccination and CD4 T cells after COVID-19. Their recognized antigens are unknown. The Oncomine TCR Beta short-read assay was what sequenced the DNA obtained from cultured CD4+ T cells. Via MiXCR, TCRdb re-called the PCR reads, giving one row per CDR3 protein. The sample records over 20,000 distinct CDR3 sequences, less than 50% being singletons. The treatment was: roughly 11-day PBMC culture with coronavirus spike peptide pools or control peptides (ViraFEST assay). The sequenced material came from CD4+ T cells from blood, cultured in vitro. Receptor source: a human donor who had recovered from COVID-19.

This chain joins TRBV6-5 and TRBJ1-1; D might be TRBD1 (5 bases). This CDR3 is 14 amino acids long. Trimming took off 0 bases at V and 10 bases at J, with 15 bases between the two ends. Germline V lookup: CDR1 MNHEY, CDR2 SVGAGI. The CDR3 protein is CASSYSTDPLLAFF. CDR3 DNA: TGTGCCAGCAGTTACTCGACAGACCCCTTGCTAGCTTTCTTT.

The CDR3 coding sequence is TGCAGTGGTTTGGGGGATGGCACTGAAGCTTTCTTT. Translation: CSGLGDGTEAFF. This chain connects TRBV20-1 to TRBJ1-1, with D perhaps TRBD1 (5 bases). Per the germline V gene, CDR1 is DFQATT and CDR2 is SNEGSKA (reference sequence). The germline V and J ends were trimmed by 7 bases and 4 bases, with 13 bases remaining between them. This CDR3 region has 12 residues.

The chain joins TRBV28 to TRBJ1-6, with D maybe TRBD1 (5 bases). V was pared by 5 bases and J by 8 bases, with 13 bases between. CDR1 MDHEN and CDR2 SYDVKM come from the germline V gene. The CDR3 length is 14 residues. CDR3 bases: TGTGCCAGCAGTCCCGGACATTTGGATTCACCCCTCCACTTT. Translation gives CASSPGHLDSPLHF. Full variable domain (remainder filled in from reference TRBV28 and TRBJ1-6): DVKVTQSSRYLVKRTGEKVFLECVQDMDHENMFWYRQDPGLGLRLIYFSYDVKMKEKGDIPEGYSVSREKKERFSLILESASTNQTSMYLCASSPGHLDSPLHFGNGTRLTVT.

There are a few counts of this clonotype. This sequence joins TRBV7-2 and TRBJ2-7; 7 bases are a match to TRBD2. There are 15 residues in the CDR3. V lost 5 bases, J lost 0 bases, and 7 bases stayed unmatched. From germline, CDR1 is SGHTA and CDR2 FQGNSA. CDR3 bases: TGTGCCAGCAGCCCAATGGGCGGGAGCTCCTACGAGCAGTACTTC. This sequence encodes CASSPMGGSSYEQYF.

V usage is TRBV11-2 and J usage is TRBJ2-7; D possibly corresponds to TRBD2 (5 bases). The CDR3 covers 15 residues. Germline CDR1 reads SGHAT; CDR2 reads FQNNGV. Between the trimmed V and J ends, which lost 5 bases and 5 bases, there was a span of 19 bases. CDR3 loop: CASSPKRRIGHEQYF. The CDR3 coding sequence is TGTGCCAGCAGCCCCAAGCGGAGAATAGGTCACGAGCAGTACTTC.

The chain employs TRBV20-1 and TRBJ2-7, with a tentative D call TRBD2 (6 bases). V was shortened by 3 bases and J by 1 base, with 10 bases between the two germline ends. This CDR3 has 13 residues. Germline V lookup: CDR1 DFQATT, CDR2 SNEGSKA (reference sequence). The CDR3 DNA reads as TGCAGTGCTAGTAGTGGGGGGTCCTACGAGCAGTACTTC. Translating it yields CSASSGGSYEQYF.

The chain carries TRBV2 and TRBJ1-1; TRBD1 might be the D (5 bases). Germline CDR1 is SNHLY and CDR2 is FYNNEI. CDR3 length equals 18 residues. V was cut by 3 bases and J by 1 base, with 21 bases left in between. The CDR3 region has the DNA TGTGCCAGCAGTGAGGGGCCCCTCAGGCCCCGGGCGAACACTGAAGCTTTCTTT. Amino acid sequence: CASSEGPLRPRANTEAFF.

This chain connects TRBV27 to TRBJ2-1; D is undetermined. CDR1 and CDR2 from the germline V gene are MNHEY and SMNVEV (reference sequence). The CDR3 is made up of 12 amino acids. V was shortened by 5 bases and J by 10 bases, with 12 bases between the two germline ends. The CDR3 coding sequence is TGTGCCAGCAGTCCCCCATTTCGCGAGCAGTTCTTC. It codes for CASSPPFREQFF.

Notes on this clonotype: One end of the junction varies from germline; a read error may be responsible. The chain combines TRBV7-3 with TRBJ1-6; no clear D gene. The CDR3 consists of 16 residues. From germline, CDR1 is SGHTA and CDR2 FQGTGA. The CDR3 loop is CASGLSQSSYNSPLHF. The CDR3 coding sequence is TGTGCCAGCGGCTTATCCCAGAGCTCCTATAATTCACCCCTCCACTTT.

The chain couples TRBV28 to TRBJ1-5, with 7 bases that match TRBD1. The CDR3 has 14 residues. Germline CDR1 is MDHEN and CDR2 is SYDVKM. The V gene end was trimmed by 5 bases and the J gene end by 11 bases; junction bases not matched to a gene: 12. The CDR3 reads CASSRDSNFRSQHF. In DNA, the CDR3 is TGTGCCAGCAGTAGGGACAGCAACTTTAGGTCCCAGCATTTT. The complete variable domain, with remaining parts taken from reference TRBV28 and TRBJ1-5, reads DVKVTQSSRYLVKRTGEKVFLECVQDMDHENMFWYRQDPGLGLRLIYFSYDVKMKEKGDIPEGYSVSREKKERFSLILESASTNQTSMYLCASSRDSNFRSQHFGDGTRLSIL.

A few counts support this clonotype. The rearrangement uses TRBV6-2 or TRBV6-3 and TRBJ1-2; D ambiguous. This CDR3 contains 12 residues. With 2 bases removed from V and 4 bases from J, the gap between germline ends came to 5 bases. From germline, CDR1 is MNHEY and CDR2 SVGEGT. CDR3 nucleotide sequence: TGTGCCAGCAGTTACAGGAGCTATGGCTACACCTTC. This translates into CASSYRSYGYTF.

V gene TRBV6-5 combines with J gene TRBJ2-5; a possible D gene is TRBD1 (6 bases). The CDR3 consists of 16 residues. V was trimmed by 2 bases and J by 5 bases, leaving 18 bases between them. CDR1 is MNHEY, CDR2 SVGAGI, per germline. CDR3 in DNA: TGTGCCAGCAGTTACCCCCGGACACAAAGGGGGGAGACCCAGTACTTC. Protein product: CASSYPRTQRGETQYF.

V usage is TRBV19 and J usage is TRBJ1-6; TRBD1 is a possible D gene (5 bases). Trimming pared 3 bases from V and 7 bases from J, leaving 16 bases between. This CDR3 contains 16 residues. The germline V gene has CDR1 LNHDA and CDR2 SQIVND (reference sequence). As DNA, the CDR3 is TGTGCCAGTAGTATCGGGGCAGGGTTTCGGAATTCACCCCTCCACTTT. Its protein product is CASSIGAGFRNSPLHF.

This clonotype was observed a few times. The chain carries TRBV6-2 or TRBV6-3 and TRBJ1-5; the match to TRBD1 covers 8 bases. Trimming at V came to 6 bases and at J to 9 bases, leaving 4 bases not matched to a gene. CDR1 MNHEY and CDR2 SVGEGT come from the germline V gene. This CDR3 comprises 12 residues. CDR3 region: CASRTGERPQHF. The CDR3 nucleotides are TGTGCCAGCAGGACAGGGGAGAGGCCCCAGCATTTT.

This chain joins TRBV20-1 and TRBJ2-5, with 8 nucleotides matching TRBD2. V was pared by 6 bases and J by 6 bases, with 9 bases of the junction left unmatched. CDR1 DFQATT and CDR2 SNEGSKA come from the germline V gene (reference sequence). The CDR3 loop spans 13 amino acids. CDR3 residues: CSAHGTRTQTQYF. The DNA for the CDR3 is TGCAGTGCGCACGGGACTAGAACTCAGACCCAGTACTTC.

The sample holds a few counts of this clonotype. Germline is not matched at one junction end, which may reflect a read error. The chain joins TRBV11-3 to TRBJ1-1, with D unclear. Germline V CDR1 and CDR2: SGHNT, YENEEA. This CDR3 region has 13 residues. CDR3 sequence (DNA): TGTGCCAGCAGCCTAGAAGGAATCACTGAAGCTTTCTTT. Protein product: CASSLEGITEAFF.

This clonotype was seen more than once but under ten times. The V and J genes are TRBV7-2 and TRBJ2-7; D remains unclear. Per germline, CDR1 SGHTA and CDR2 FQGNSA. Trimming pared 0 bases from V and 4 bases from J, leaving 7 bases between. The CDR3 runs to 13 residues. This CDR3 is CASSLAPPYEQYF. CDR3 nucleotide sequence: TGTGCCAGCAGCTTAGCCCCCCCATACGAGCAGTACTTC.

DNA for the CDR3: TGTGCCACCAGAGACAGTAACTATGGCTACACCTTC. Its translation is CATRDSNYGYTF. The chain recombines TRBV24-1 with TRBJ1-2; the D gene is possibly TRBD1 (5 bases). The V gene lost 7 bases and the J gene lost 1 base, with 6 bases spanning the gap. This CDR3 contains 12 residues. CDR1 and CDR2 (germline): KGHDR, SFDVKD.

A single count supports this clonotype. The chain combines TRBV20-1 with TRBJ2-1; 11 bases are shared with TRBD2. CDR1 and CDR2 (germline): DFQATT, SNEGSKA (reference sequence). The CDR3 has 13 residues. The trim removed 6 bases at V and 9 bases at J, leaving 7 bases unmatched. The CDR3 DNA is TGCAGTGCCCGACTAGCGGGATTTTTTGAGCAGTTCTTC. Its protein is CSARLAGFFEQFF.

This clonotype was recorded a few times. This sequence joins TRBV6-1 and TRBJ1-3; 8 bases map to TRBD1. The CDR3 consists of 16 residues. With V trimmed by 4 bases and J by 0 bases, 5 bases remained unmatched. Germline V gene lookup returns CDR1 MNHNS and CDR2 SASEGT. The chain's CDR3 is CASSASRGPSGNTIYF. The CDR3 DNA sequence: TGTGCCAGCAGTGCGAGCAGGGGGCCCTCTGGAAACACCATATATTTT.

This clonotype was counted between two and nine times. The chain uses TRBV30 and TRBJ1-2; 10 bases line up with TRBD1. CDR1 is GTSNPN and CDR2 is SVGIG in the germline V gene (reference sequence). V trimming: 7 bases; J trimming: 5 bases; junction bases outside the gene matches: 16. The CDR3 totals 16 residues. The DNA of the CDR3 is TGTGCCTACATAAACTCCGGGACAGGGGTAGAGTATGGCTACACCTTC. Its protein product is CAYINSGTGVEYGYTF.

The genes are TRBV18 and TRBJ2-7; D may be TRBD1 (6 bases). CDR3 length equals 17 residues. CDR1 is KGHSH and CDR2 is LQKENI in the germline V gene. V lost 5 bases, J lost 5 bases, and 25 bases lay in between. CDR3 sequence reads: CASSSYSGTPKAHEQYF. The CDR3 nucleotides are TGTGCCAGCTCATCTTATTCCGGGACACCCAAGGCCCACGAGCAGTACTTC.

This clonotype has more than one count but fewer than ten. J is TRBJ2-5 and V is TRBV28; D may be TRBD1 or TRBD2 (5 bases each). Trimming pared 3 bases from V and 5 bases from J, leaving 19 bases between. The germline V gene has CDR1 MDHEN and CDR2 SYDVKM. CDR3 length equals 16 residues. CDR3 DNA sequence: TGTGCCAGCAGTTTCCGGGACCGACCCCCAGAGGAGACCCAGTACTTC. It yields the protein CASSFRDRPPEETQYF.

The chain employs TRBV5-1 and TRBJ1-1; tentatively, D is TRBD1 (5 bases). There are 14 residues in the CDR3. In germline, CDR1 is SGHRS, CDR2 YFSETQ. V lost 0 bases and J 1 base, leaving 7 bases between the germline ends. CDR3 sequence reads: CASSLEQGNTEAFF. The CDR3 DNA reads TGCGCCAGCAGCTTGGAGCAGGGGAACACTGAAGCTTTCTTT.

For the CDR3, the DNA is TGTGCCAGCAGCTTAGCTAGCGGGGACAATGAGCAGTTCTTC. Residues: CASSLASGDNEQFF. The V gene is TRBV7-3, the J gene TRBJ2-1; TRBD2 matches at 9 bases. This CDR3 region has 14 residues. J was trimmed by 5 bases and V by 2 bases; bases with no gene match: 1. Germline V CDR1 and CDR2: SGHTA, FQGTGA.

There are a few counts of this clonotype. The rearrangement uses TRBV7-2 and TRBJ2-5, with D possibly being TRBD1 (8 bases). The V and J ends lost 1 base and 10 bases respectively, with 13 bases between them. Germline CDR1 and CDR2: SGHTA and FQGNSA. The CDR3 runs 13 residues. The CDR3 region is CASSLGQGRDQYF. CDR3 sequence (DNA): TGTGCCAGCAGCTTAGGACAGGGGAGGGACCAGTACTTC. Filled out from reference TRBV7-2 and TRBJ2-5, the complete variable domain reads GAGVSQSPSNKVTEKGKDVELRCDPISGHTALYWYRQSLGQGLEFLIYFQGNSAPDKSGLPSDRFSAERTGGSVSTLTIQRTQQEDSAVYLCASSLGQGRDQYFGPGTRLLVL.

Within the sample, this clonotype is medium-sized. The chain uses TRBV5-1 and TRBJ2-7; D is undetermined. This CDR3 comprises 14 residues. V shed 4 bases and J shed 1 base, with 12 bases lying between them. The germline V gene encodes CDR1 SGHRS and CDR2 YFSETQ. The CDR3 DNA follows: TGCGCCAGCAGCCTTACCTGGGAATCCTACGAGCAGTACTTC. Translation gives CASSLTWESYEQYF.

The V call is TRBV5-1, the J call TRBJ2-3; D remains ambiguous. Germline V gives CDR1 SGHRS, CDR2 YFSETQ. V shed 0 bases and J shed 3 bases, with 8 bases lying between them. The CDR3 consists of 14 residues. The CDR3 nucleotides are TGCGCCAGCAGCTTGGCAGACCAGACAGATACGCAGTATTTT. Encoded protein: CASSLADQTDTQYF.

This chain connects TRBV20-1 to TRBJ1-2, with 7 nucleotides matching TRBD1. Germline loops: CDR1 DFQATT, CDR2 SNEGSKA (reference sequence). This CDR3 region has 13 residues. V lost 1 base and J lost 8; bases outside the gene matches: 7. The chain's CDR3 is CSARGSGGRGYTF. The CDR3 DNA reads as TGCAGTGCTAGAGGATCAGGGGGTAGGGGCTACACCTTC.